Listed below are T cell receptor beta chains from one sample, sequenced in a study of Graves' ophthalmopathy and Graves' hyperthyroidism. Each CDR3 protein is one row after TCRdb ran MiXCR on the multiplex PCR reads. The table lists more than 1,000,000 distinct CDR3 sequences, roughly two fifths of them singletons. Material for sequencing was peripheral blood or thyroid tissue (not recorded which). Receptor source: an adult man with Graves' hyperthyroidism. CDR3s include the opening cysteine and the closing phenylalanine or tryptophan. A D gene is named only where the DNA matches it firmly. The listing skips clone size in some rows; elsewhere it reads once, few, many or a size class.

V	size	D	J	CDR3	DNA
TRBV6-2/TRBV6-3	.	.	TRBJ1-1	CASSPGTGGLNTEAFF	TGTGCCAGCAGCCCCGGGACGGGCGGGTTGAACACTGAAGCTTTCTTT
TRBV5-6	few	.	TRBJ2-5	CASSLPPGRPLTQYF	TGTGCCAGCAGCTTGCCTCCGGGACGGCCCCTGACCCAGTACTTC
TRBV6-5	few	.	TRBJ1-1	CASGPGPNTEAFF	TGTGCCAGCGGTCCCGGACCGAACACTGAAGCTTTCTTT
TRBV28	.	TRBD1	TRBJ2-7	CASSYTPGQGNEQYF	TGTGCCAGCAGTTATACCCCGGGACAGGGAAACGAGCAGTACTTC
TRBV29-1	once	.	TRBJ2-5	CSVESQVQDF	TGCAGCGTTGAGTCACAGGTTCAGGATTTC
TRBV11-3	.	TRBD2	TRBJ2-7	CASSWLAGGYYEQYF	TGTGCCAGCAGCTGGCTAGCGGGGGGGTACTACGAGCAGTACTTC
TRBV5-1	many	.	TRBJ1-2	CASSPGRTVGGYTF	TGCGCCAGCAGCCCAGGACGGACGGTGGGTGGCTACACCTTC
TRBV18	.	.	TRBJ2-5	CASSSRRDQETQYF	TGTGCCAGCTCATCCCGACGGGACCAAGAGACCCAGTACTTC
TRBV11-2	few	TRBD1	TRBJ2-5	CASSFSTGTGVETQYF	TGTGCCAGCAGCTTTAGTACCGGGACAGGGGTTGAGACCCAGTACTTC
TRBV19	.	.	TRBJ2-7	CASSHFGSYSYEQYF	TGTGCCAGTAGTCACTTCGGGTCTTACTCCTACGAGCAGTACTTC
TRBV7-9	many	.	TRBJ1-6	CASSFMGEDSPLHF	TGTGCCAGCAGCTTTATGGGGGAAGATTCACCCCTCCACTTT
TRBV10-2	few	.	TRBJ1-4	CATTQGNEKLFF	TGTGCCACTACCCAGGGGAATGAAAAACTGTTTTTT